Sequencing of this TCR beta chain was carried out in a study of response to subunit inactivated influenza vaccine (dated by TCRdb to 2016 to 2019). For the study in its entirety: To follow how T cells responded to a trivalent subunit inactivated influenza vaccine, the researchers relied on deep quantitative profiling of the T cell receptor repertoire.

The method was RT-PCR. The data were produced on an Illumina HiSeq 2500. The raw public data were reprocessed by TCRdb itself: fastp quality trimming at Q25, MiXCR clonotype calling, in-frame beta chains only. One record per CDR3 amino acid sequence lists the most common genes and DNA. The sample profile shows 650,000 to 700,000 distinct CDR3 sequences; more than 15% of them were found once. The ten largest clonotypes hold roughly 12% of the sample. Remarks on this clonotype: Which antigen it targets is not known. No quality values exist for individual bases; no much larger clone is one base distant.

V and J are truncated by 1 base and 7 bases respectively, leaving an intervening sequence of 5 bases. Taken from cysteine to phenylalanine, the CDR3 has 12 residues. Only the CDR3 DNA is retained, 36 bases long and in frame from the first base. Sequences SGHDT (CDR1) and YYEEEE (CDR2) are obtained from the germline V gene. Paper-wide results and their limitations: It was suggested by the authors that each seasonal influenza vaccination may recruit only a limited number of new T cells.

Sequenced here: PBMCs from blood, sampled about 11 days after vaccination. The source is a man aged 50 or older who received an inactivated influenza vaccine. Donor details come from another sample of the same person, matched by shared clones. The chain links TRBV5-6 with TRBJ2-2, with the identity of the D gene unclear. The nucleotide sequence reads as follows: TGTGCCAGCAGCTTGAACCGCGGGGAGCTGTTTTTT. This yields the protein CASSLNRGELFF.